This TCR beta chain stems from a study of T cells after yellow fever vaccination. Study-level results: FACS-sorted repertoires could harbor abundant contaminating bulk-population clonotypes. A secondary response was less intense yet reached its peak sooner, at day 5 versus 15.

This clonotype was detected only a few times. The antigen is not known. The CDR3 consists of 19 residues. Germline-derived CDR1 and CDR2 are SGHRS and YFSETQ. V was pared by 4 bases and J by 3 bases, with 29 bases between. The study made its TCR cDNA through 5'RACE template switching. That step introduced a universal primer site along with UMIs. In TCRdb, the 5' RACE reads were re-called with MiXCR into one record per CDR3 protein. The table records 400,000 to 650,000 distinct CDR3 sequences, about a fifth of them present only once. The genes are TRBV5-1 and TRBJ2-7; unclear D gene. The TCR comes from a man aged 18-30 years who received the YFV17D yellow fever vaccine. Sequenced here: PBMCs, sampled 21 days after the first yellow fever vaccination. The CDR3 region has the DNA TGCGCCAGCAGCCCACTCCCGAACGAGTCGCGGAAGTTGTACTACGAGCAGTACGTC. Translated: CASSPLPNESRKLYYEQYV.